The rows below give T cell receptor beta chains drawn from one sample of a study of chemoradiotherapy in HPV16-positive cancers. TCRdb's table, derived via immunoSEQ multiplex PCR, lists solely in-frame clones and lacks some. The profile shows about 2,600 clones, roughly 91% of them singletons. Source: tumor tissue, taken from a patient who underwent chemoradiotherapy. The origin of the receptors is a human donor with HPV-associated anogenital cancer. CDR3s include the opening cysteine and the closing phenylalanine or tryptophan. Fields, in order: J gene, D gene, V gene, clone size, CDR3 DNA, CDR3 protein. D genes are given only for firm matches. Expanded clones get a size class; other rows say once, few or many, or leave the size out.

j_gene: TRBJ2-1; d_gene: NA; v_gene: TRBV30; abundance: NA; CDR3nt: TGTGCCGGAAACACCCTTTCATACAATGAGCAGTTCTTC; CDR3aa: CAGNTLSYNEQFF
j_gene: TRBJ1-5; d_gene: NA; v_gene: TRBV6-6; abundance: NA; CDR3nt: TGTGCCAGCAGTTACCGTCAGGGGCACCTCAATCAGCCCCAGCATTTT; CDR3aa: CASSYRQGHLNQPQHF
j_gene: TRBJ2-3; d_gene: TRBD2; v_gene: TRBV5-4; abundance: NA; CDR3nt: TGTGCCAGCAGCTCCCAGCGGGGCAGCACAGATACGCAGTATTTT; CDR3aa: CASSSQRGSTDTQYF
j_gene: TRBJ2-1; d_gene: TRBD2; v_gene: TRBV7-2; abundance: NA; CDR3nt: TGTGCCAGCAGCTTAGCCGGACTAGCGGGAGGCGTATCCTACAATGAGCAGTTCTTC; CDR3aa: CASSLAGLAGGVSYNEQFF
j_gene: TRBJ2-1; d_gene: NA; v_gene: TRBV5-1; abundance: NA; CDR3nt: TGCGCCAGCCGGGCCGGGGGTCGTTTCAATGAGCAGTTCTTC; CDR3aa: CASRAGGRFNEQFF
j_gene: TRBJ1-2; d_gene: NA; v_gene: TRBV6-5; abundance: NA; CDR3nt: TGTGCCAGCAGCCTTATGGGGGTCGATGGCTACACCTTC; CDR3aa: CASSLMGVDGYTF
j_gene: TRBJ2-2; d_gene: NA; v_gene: TRBV29-1; abundance: NA; CDR3nt: TGCAGCGTTTTCAATAGGAACACCGGGGAGCTGTTTTTT; CDR3aa: CSVFNRNTGELFF
j_gene: TRBJ1-4; d_gene: NA; v_gene: TRBV27; abundance: NA; CDR3nt: TGTGCCAGCAGTCCAAACGACAGGACGGAAAAACTGTTTTTT; CDR3aa: CASSPNDRTEKLFF
j_gene: TRBJ2-1; d_gene: TRBD2; v_gene: TRBV5-1; abundance: NA; CDR3nt: TGCGCCAGCAGCTCGGGACTAGCGGGCAACAATGAGCAGTTCTTC; CDR3aa: CASSSGLAGNNEQFF
j_gene: TRBJ2-5; d_gene: NA; v_gene: TRBV7-9; abundance: NA; CDR3nt: TGTGCCAGCAGCTTAATCCTCGAGACCCAGTACTTC; CDR3aa: CASSLILETQYF
j_gene: TRBJ2-7; d_gene: NA; v_gene: TRBV5-6; abundance: NA; CDR3nt: TGTGCCAGCAGCTTGGCCCGGAGACCCGACCAGTACTTC; CDR3aa: CASSLARRPDQYF
j_gene: TRBJ2-1; d_gene: NA; v_gene: TRBV13; abundance: NA; CDR3nt: TGTGCCAGCAGCTTAGGCCAGAATGAGCAGTTCTTC; CDR3aa: CASSLGQNEQFF
j_gene: TRBJ1-3; d_gene: NA; v_gene: TRBV4-1; abundance: NA; CDR3nt: TGCGCCAGCAGCCAAGGGGACAACTCTGGAAACACCATATATTTT; CDR3aa: CASSQGDNSGNTIYF
j_gene: TRBJ2-7; d_gene: NA; v_gene: TRBV5-6; abundance: NA; CDR3nt: TGTGCCAGCAGCACCCGGGCCAAAAGGGAGCAGTACTTC; CDR3aa: CASSTRAKREQYF
j_gene: TRBJ2-5; d_gene: NA; v_gene: TRBV5-1; abundance: NA; CDR3nt: TGCGCCAGCGGGTTGGGACATTCGACGGAGACCCAGTACTTC; CDR3aa: CASGLGHSTETQYF
j_gene: TRBJ1-6; d_gene: NA; v_gene: TRBV5-4; abundance: NA; CDR3nt: TGTGCCAGCAGCTTGGCCGCCTATGGTTCACCCCTCCACTTT; CDR3aa: CASSLAAYGSPLHF
j_gene: TRBJ2-2; d_gene: NA; v_gene: TRBV2; abundance: NA; CDR3nt: TGTGCCAGCAGTGGGGGGGCCGTTGGTACCGGGGAGCTGTTTTTT; CDR3aa: CASSGGAVGTGELFF
j_gene: TRBJ1-2; d_gene: TRBD1; v_gene: TRBV25-1; abundance: once; CDR3nt: TGTGCCAGCAGTGAGGACAGGGCGGACTATGGCTATGGCTACACCTTC; CDR3aa: CASSEDRADYGYGYTF
j_gene: TRBJ1-2; d_gene: NA; v_gene: TRBV5-6; abundance: once; CDR3nt: TGTGCCAGCAGCACGGGCTTTGGGGGCAATGGCTACACCTTC; CDR3aa: CASSTGFGGNGYTF
j_gene: TRBJ2-3; d_gene: NA; v_gene: TRBV7-2; abundance: NA; CDR3nt: TGTGCCAGCAGCTTAGGCCAAACAGATACGCAGTATTTT; CDR3aa: CASSLGQTDTQYF
j_gene: TRBJ1-3; d_gene: NA; v_gene: TRBV29-1; abundance: NA; CDR3nt: TGCAGCGTCCAAGCGGGCGTCCTCTCTGGAAACACCATATATTTT; CDR3aa: CSVQAGVLSGNTIYF
j_gene: TRBJ1-2; d_gene: NA; v_gene: TRBV30; abundance: NA; CDR3nt: TGTGCCTGGTGCACTAACTATGGCTACACCTTC; CDR3aa: CAWCTNYGYTF
j_gene: TRBJ1-3; d_gene: NA; v_gene: TRBV21-1; abundance: NA; CDR3nt: TGTGCCAGTCCCCGAGTCGGGGTAGCTGGAAACACCATATATTTT; CDR3aa: CASPRVGVAGNTIYF
j_gene: TRBJ2-6; d_gene: NA; v_gene: TRBV30; abundance: NA; CDR3nt: TGTGCCTGGAGTTCCGGGACTCTAGGGGCCAACGTCCTGACTTTC; CDR3aa: CAWSSGTLGANVLTF
j_gene: TRBJ2-5; d_gene: NA; v_gene: TRBV9; abundance: NA; CDR3nt: TGTGCCAGCAGCGTATTCGGGGAGACCCAGTACTTC; CDR3aa: CASSVFGETQYF
j_gene: TRBJ2-5; d_gene: NA; v_gene: TRBV5-8; abundance: NA; CDR3nt: TGTGCCAGCAGCTGGGCGACAGTACAAGAGACCCAGTACTTC; CDR3aa: CASSWATVQETQYF
j_gene: TRBJ1-2; d_gene: NA; v_gene: TRBV5-8; abundance: NA; CDR3nt: TGTGCCAGCAGCAAAGCAGGGGGCTACACCTTC; CDR3aa: CASSKAGGYTF
j_gene: TRBJ1-2; d_gene: NA; v_gene: TRBV11-3; abundance: NA; CDR3nt: TGTGCCAGCAGCTTAGATCTTAATGGCTACACCTTC; CDR3aa: CASSLDLNGYTF
j_gene: TRBJ1-3; d_gene: NA; v_gene: TRBV6-5; abundance: NA; CDR3nt: TGTGCCAGCAGTTCCGACAGAATCTCTGGAAACACCATATATTTT; CDR3aa: CASSSDRISGNTIYF
j_gene: TRBJ1-5; d_gene: NA; v_gene: TRBV6-6; abundance: NA; CDR3nt: TGTGCCAGCAGGTTTGATCAGCCCCAGCATTTT; CDR3aa: CASRFDQPQHF
j_gene: TRBJ1-2; d_gene: NA; v_gene: TRBV15; abundance: NA; CDR3nt: TGTGCCACCAGCGACGCCCAGGGTTATGGCTACACCTTC; CDR3aa: CATSDAQGYGYTF
j_gene: TRBJ2-5; d_gene: NA; v_gene: TRBV9; abundance: NA; CDR3nt: TGTGCCAGCAGCGTAGAAGGGACTCAAGAGACCCAGTACTTC; CDR3aa: CASSVEGTQETQYF
j_gene: TRBJ2-5; d_gene: NA; v_gene: TRBV7-7; abundance: NA; CDR3nt: TGTGCCAGCAGCTTAGCTGGGAGTGAGACCCAGTACTTC; CDR3aa: CASSLAGSETQYF
j_gene: TRBJ2-7; d_gene: TRBD2; v_gene: TRBV7-3; abundance: NA; CDR3nt: TGTGCCAGCAGCTCTAGCGGGGGGCCCTACGAGCAGTACTTC; CDR3aa: CASSSSGGPYEQYF
j_gene: TRBJ1-2; d_gene: NA; v_gene: TRBV4-3; abundance: NA; CDR3nt: TGCGCCAGCAGCCAAGAGGAGGGTTCGTTTAGCTATGGCTACACCTTC; CDR3aa: CASSQEEGSFSYGYTF
j_gene: TRBJ2-1; d_gene: TRBD2; v_gene: TRBV7-3; abundance: NA; CDR3nt: TGTGCCAGCAGCCTTAGTTTACTAGCGGGAGCTAATGAGCAGTTCTTC; CDR3aa: CASSLSLLAGANEQFF
j_gene: TRBJ2-3; d_gene: TRBD1; v_gene: TRBV19; abundance: NA; CDR3nt: TGTGCCAGTAGTCACCGGACAGGGGGCGAGGATACGCAGTATTTT; CDR3aa: CASSHRTGGEDTQYF
j_gene: TRBJ1-3; d_gene: TRBD1; v_gene: TRBV9; abundance: NA; CDR3nt: TGTGCCAGCAGCGAAAGGGGGCAGGGCTCTGGAAACACCATATATTTT; CDR3aa: CASSERGQGSGNTIYF
j_gene: TRBJ2-3; d_gene: TRBD2; v_gene: TRBV5-1; abundance: NA; CDR3nt: TGCGCCAGCAGCTTGGGTAGCGGGAGGGCCGGTTTCTACACAGATACGCAGTATTTT; CDR3aa: CASSLGSGRAGFYTDTQYF
j_gene: TRBJ1-1; d_gene: NA; v_gene: TRBV10-3; abundance: NA; CDR3nt: TGTGCCATCAGTGAGTCCAGACAGAACACTGAAGCTTTCTTT; CDR3aa: CAISESRQNTEAFF
j_gene: TRBJ2-7; d_gene: TRBD1; v_gene: TRBV19; abundance: NA; CDR3nt: TGTGCCAGTAGTGGGACCGGGACAGGGCCATACGAGCAGTACTTC; CDR3aa: CASSGTGTGPYEQYF
j_gene: TRBJ2-7; d_gene: NA; v_gene: TRBV5-4; abundance: NA; CDR3nt: TGTGCCAGCAGCTTGGAGGAGAATTTATCCTACGAGCAGTACTTC; CDR3aa: CASSLEENLSYEQYF
j_gene: TRBJ1-2; d_gene: NA; v_gene: TRBV27; abundance: NA; CDR3nt: TGTGCCAGCAGTTTTCAGGGCGACTATGGCTACACCTTC; CDR3aa: CASSFQGDYGYTF
j_gene: TRBJ2-7; d_gene: NA; v_gene: TRBV5-4; abundance: NA; CDR3nt: TGTGCCAGCAGCTTGCGGGGCAGGGGATTTGACGAGCAGTACTTC; CDR3aa: CASSLRGRGFDEQYF
j_gene: TRBJ1-5; d_gene: TRBD1; v_gene: TRBV27; abundance: NA; CDR3nt: TGTGCCAGCAGGCCCGGACAGGGTGGAAATCAGCCCCAGCATTTT; CDR3aa: CASRPGQGGNQPQHF
j_gene: TRBJ2-1; d_gene: NA; v_gene: TRBV6-5; abundance: NA; CDR3nt: TGTGCCAGCAGGCCCCCCCGGCCTCACAATGAGCAGTTCTTC; CDR3aa: CASRPPRPHNEQFF
j_gene: TRBJ2-2; d_gene: TRBD2; v_gene: TRBV7-9; abundance: NA; CDR3nt: TGTGCCAGCAGCATACCGGGACTAGCGACTACCGGGGAGCTGTTTTTT; CDR3aa: CASSIPGLATTGELFF
j_gene: TRBJ2-1; d_gene: TRBD2; v_gene: TRBV28; abundance: NA; CDR3nt: TGTGCCAGCAGTTTTCCCCTCTCCGGTTTGGCGGGAGGGGGGTATGAGCAGTTCTTC; CDR3aa: CASSFPLSGLAGGGYEQFF
j_gene: TRBJ2-3; d_gene: NA; v_gene: TRBV4-3; abundance: NA; CDR3nt: TGCGCCAGCAGCCAAGGGGGGTCAACAGGAGATACGCAGTATTTT; CDR3aa: CASSQGGSTGDTQYF
j_gene: TRBJ2-7; d_gene: TRBD2; v_gene: TRBV6-1; abundance: NA; CDR3nt: TGTGCCAGCAGTCTAGCGGGGGTGTACGAGCAGTACTTC; CDR3aa: CASSLAGVYEQYF
j_gene: TRBJ2-7; d_gene: TRBD1; v_gene: TRBV6-6; abundance: NA; CDR3nt: TGTGCCAGCAGTTACAGGGACAGGGGCTCCTACGAGCAGTACTTC; CDR3aa: CASSYRDRGSYEQYF
j_gene: TRBJ2-1; d_gene: TRBD2; v_gene: TRBV7-9; abundance: NA; CDR3nt: TGTGCCAGCAGCACCGGGACTAGCCGAGACAATGAGCAGTTCTTC; CDR3aa: CASSTGTSRDNEQFF
j_gene: TRBJ1-2; d_gene: TRBD1; v_gene: TRBV12-5; abundance: once; CDR3nt: TGTGCTAGTGGTTTGGTAGTGTCGGGACAGGGCCACTCCTTCCATTTC; CDR3aa: CASGLVVSGQGHSFHF
j_gene: TRBJ1-4; d_gene: NA; v_gene: TRBV7-9; abundance: NA; CDR3nt: TGTGCCAGCAGCTTAGTGGCTACCGGGGGACAACTGTTTTTT; CDR3aa: CASSLVATGGQLFF
j_gene: TRBJ2-5; d_gene: NA; v_gene: TRBV29-1; abundance: NA; CDR3nt: TGCAGCGTTTATGTTCGGGAGACCCAGTACTTC; CDR3aa: CSVYVRETQYF
j_gene: TRBJ2-6; d_gene: NA; v_gene: TRBV30; abundance: NA; CDR3nt: TGTGCCCGAACGGTCGACAACGTCCTGACTTTC; CDR3aa: CARTVDNVLTF
j_gene: TRBJ2-7; d_gene: NA; v_gene: TRBV7-8; abundance: NA; CDR3nt: TGTGCCAGCAGCTTAGCGGAAGTAGGCTCCTACGAGCAGTACTTC; CDR3aa: CASSLAEVGSYEQYF
j_gene: TRBJ2-1; d_gene: NA; v_gene: TRBV5-8; abundance: once; CDR3nt: TGTGCCAGCAGCTTGCGATGGGAGCAGTTCTTC; CDR3aa: CASSLRWEQFF